This is a list of T cell receptor beta chains from one sample in a study of T cell repertoires in cytomegalovirus infection. Their recognized antigens are unknown. TCRdb re-called the reads through MiXCR, storing one row per CDR3 protein. The sample lists some 700,000 distinct CDR3 sequences, 30% to 35% occurring once. The source material was cultured PBMCs, sampled from culture after CMV antigen stimulation. The receptors were gathered from a human donor in good health (CMV status not recorded). Some clones in this sample may be carry-over from other donors' samples. The CDR3 runs from the conserved cysteine through the conserved F or W. The D gene is left open where the match is weak. Clone size, where shown, is once, few, many, or a class for clones that have expanded.

abundance	j_gene	v_gene	d_gene	CDR3aa	CDR3nt
few	TRBJ2-5	TRBV29-1	.	CSSALAQETQYF	TGCAGCTCGGCCCTTGCCCAAGAGACCCAGTACTTC
many	TRBJ1-2	TRBV7-6	.	CASSPPGRAHGYTF	TGTGCCAGCAGCCCCCCCGGCAGGGCCCATGGCTACACCTTC
.	TRBJ2-1	TRBV28	.	CASSLSGWNEQFF	TGTGCCAGCAGTTTGTCAGGGTGGAATGAGCAGTTCTTC
few	TRBJ1-6	TRBV5-6	.	CASSFEGVYNSPLHF	TGTGCCAGCAGCTTCGAGGGAGTGTATAATTCACCCCTCCACTTT
few	TRBJ2-5	TRBV29-1	.	CSVGGGNQETQYF	TGCAGCGTTGGCGGGGGCAACCAAGAGACCCAGTACTTC
.	TRBJ2-7	TRBV24-1	TRBD1	CATSETDRVRHEQYF	TGTGCCACCAGTGAAACCGACAGGGTGCGCCACGAGCAGTACTTC
.	TRBJ2-7	TRBV27	.	CASRSRFSYEQYF	TGTGCCAGCAGAAGTCGGTTCTCCTACGAGCAGTACTTC
few	TRBJ2-2	TRBV7-8	TRBD2	CASSTSGSYANTGELFF	TGTGCCAGCTCTACTAGCGGGAGTTACGCGAACACCGGGGAGCTGTTTTTT
.	TRBJ2-1	TRBV4-1	.	CASSQTGIYNEQFF	TGCGCCAGCAGCCAAACCGGGATCTACAATGAGCAGTTCTTC
few	TRBJ2-5	TRBV2	TRBD2	CASSEIAGGQETQYF	TGTGCCAGCAGTGAAATAGCGGGGGGCCAAGAGACCCAGTACTTC
once	TRBJ2-1	TRBV20-1	TRBD2	CSAAPSGGADNEQFF	TGCAGTGCTGCGCCGAGCGGGGGGGCTGACAATGAGCAGTTCTTC
few	TRBJ2-1	TRBV7-6	TRBD1	CASSNIRGSYNEQFF	TGTGCCAGCAGCAACATCAGGGGGTCCTACAATGAGCAGTTCTTC
.	TRBJ2-7	TRBV7-9	.	CASSFDGAYEQYF	TGTGCCAGCAGTTTTGACGGGGCCTACGAGCAGTACTTC
few	TRBJ1-1	TRBV7-9	.	CASSLVRTSNTEAFF	TGTGCCAGCAGCTTAGTAAGGACAAGTAACACTGAAGCTTTCTTT
.	TRBJ2-7	TRBV7-2	.	CASSLSPSSYEQYF	TGTGCCAGCAGCTTATCCCCCAGCTCCTACGAGCAGTACTTC
once	TRBJ2-5	TRBV2	TRBD2	CATQRGGLETQYF	TGTGCCACCCAGCGGGGGGGCTTAGAGACCCAGTACTTC
.	TRBJ2-3	TRBV12-3/TRBV12-4	.	CASSSTKRDTQYF	TGTGCCAGCAGTTCTACCAAGCGAGATACGCAGTATTTT
.	TRBJ1-2	TRBV6-6	.	CASSPHGTVSYGYTF	TGTGCCAGCAGTCCCCACGGCACCGTAAGCTATGGCTACACCTTC
.	TRBJ2-3	TRBV7-2	TRBD1	CASSIRQGGTQYF	TGTGCCAGCAGCATCCGACAGGGTGGAACGCAGTATTTT
.	TRBJ2-3	TRBV2	.	CASRDSLRRIRADTQYF	TGTGCCAGCAGAGACAGCCTCAGACGGATAAGAGCAGATACGCAGTATTTT
.	TRBJ1-1	TRBV7-2	TRBD1	CASSPLGPTGRRWSFF	TGTGCCAGCAGCCCCTTAGGGCCGACAGGGCGTCGTTGGTCTTTCTTT
.	TRBJ1-6	TRBV30	.	CAWSATLPGQGEGGSPLHF	TGTGCCTGGAGTGCGACTTTGCCGGGACAAGGCGAAGGAGGATCACCCCTCCACTTT
few	TRBJ1-5	TRBV12-3/TRBV12-4	.	CASSFRDLEGPQHF	TGTGCCAGCAGTTTTCGGGACCTGGAGGGGCCCCAGCATTTT
.	TRBJ2-3	TRBV29-1	.	CSVEDGLRSDTQYF	TGCAGCGTTGAAGATGGGCTCAGATCAGATACGCAGTATTTT
.	TRBJ2-1	TRBV6-1	TRBD2	CASRRTSGIGHNEQFF	TGTGCCAGCAGGCGAACTAGCGGGATTGGTCACAATGAGCAGTTCTTC
.	TRBJ1-4	TRBV27	.	CASSLPPRVTNEKLFF	TGTGCCAGCAGTTTACCCCCCAGGGTGACTAATGAAAAACTGTTTTTT
.	TRBJ2-1	TRBV2	.	CASNVGGWDEQFF	TGTGCCAGCAACGTGGGAGGATGGGATGAGCAGTTCTTC
many	TRBJ2-1	TRBV6-1	.	CASRVGDEQFF	TGTGCCAGCAGGGTAGGGGATGAGCAGTTCTTC
.	TRBJ2-3	TRBV7-2	.	CASSLVTQADTQYF	TGTGCCAGCAGTCTAGTTACCCAAGCGGATACGCAGTATTTT
.	TRBJ1-1	TRBV20-1	.	CSAPGSTEAFF	TGCAGTGCCCCAGGGAGCACTGAAGCTTTCTTT
many	TRBJ1-1	TRBV7-9	.	CASSLGGLLNTEAFF	TGTGCCAGCAGCTTAGGTGGTTTGTTGAACACTGAAGCTTTCTTT
.	TRBJ1-2	TRBV5-5	TRBD1	CASSLDPQGAGGYTF	TGTGCCAGCAGCTTGGACCCCCAGGGGGCAGGTGGCTACACCTTC
.	TRBJ2-7	TRBV6-1	.	CASRKATRVPSRGYF	TGTGCCAGCAGAAAAGCTACTCGGGTGCCCTCACGAGGGTACTTC
.	TRBJ2-7	TRBV7-9	.	CASLPTDSYEQYF	TGTGCCAGCCTCCCAACTGATTCCTACGAGCAGTACTTC
many	TRBJ1-2	TRBV15	.	CATSKTRGVSYGYTF	TGTGCCACCAGCAAAACCCGCGGGGTTTCCTATGGCTACACCTTC
few	TRBJ2-7	TRBV7-9	.	CASRSARGSDEQYF	TGTGCCAGCCGCAGTGCGAGGGGTTCAGACGAGCAGTACTTC
few	TRBJ2-5	TRBV6-1	.	CASSEAYQETQYF	TGTGCCAGCAGTGAAGCCTACCAAGAGACCCAGTACTTC
few	TRBJ1-3	TRBV7-2	.	CASSPSLGNTIYF	TGTGCCAGCAGCCCCTCCCTTGGAAACACCATATATTTT
.	TRBJ2-1	TRBV14	TRBD2	CASSRKAGAYTYNEQFF	TGTGCCAGCAGCCGGAAAGCGGGAGCGTATACCTACAATGAGCAGTTCTTC
.	TRBJ2-1	TRBV27	.	CASSLGHLNEQFF	TGTGCCAGCAGTTTAGGACACCTCAATGAGCAGTTCTTC
few	TRBJ2-5	TRBV7-9	TRBD1	CASRDRKETQYF	TGTGCCAGCCGGGACAGAAAAGAGACCCAGTACTTC
.	TRBJ2-7	TRBV10-1	TRBD1	CASSKGQGRYEQYF	TGCGCCAGCAGTAAGGGACAGGGTCGCTACGAGCAGTACTTC
.	TRBJ2-7	TRBV6-5	.	CASGRTETYEQYF	TGTGCCAGCGGCAGGACTGAGACCTACGAGCAGTACTTC
.	TRBJ1-5	TRBV12-3/TRBV12-4	.	CASSPLGGASNQPQHF	TGTGCCAGCAGTCCCCTCGGAGGGGCAAGCAATCAGCCCCAGCATTTT
.	TRBJ2-5	TRBV7-2	TRBD1	CASSLAYGTALETQYF	TGTGCCAGCAGCTTAGCCTACGGGACAGCGCTAGAGACCCAGTACTTC
.	TRBJ1-1	TRBV11-2	.	CASSSGPRYAAFF	TGTGCCAGCAGCTCGGGACCACGCTATGCAGCTTTCTTT
few	TRBJ2-3	TRBV12-3/TRBV12-4	TRBD1	CANPDRVGTDTQYF	TGTGCCAACCCGGACAGGGTGGGCACAGATACGCAGTATTTT
.	TRBJ1-3	TRBV14	.	CASSQDRPSFSGNTIYF	TGTGCCAGCAGCCAAGATCGGCCGAGTTTCTCTGGAAACACCATATATTTT
.	TRBJ1-2	TRBV27	.	CASSLAGTLSGYTF	TGTGCCAGCAGTTTAGCCGGGACTCTATCAGGCTACACCTTC
.	TRBJ2-7	TRBV19	.	CASSIGGTYEQYF	TGTGCCAGTAGTATTGGGGGGACCTACGAGCAGTACTTC
.	TRBJ1-1	TRBV5-3	.	CASSLAAHGGNEAFF	TGTGCCAGCAGCTTGGCCGCCCACGGGGGAAATGAAGCTTTCTTT
many	TRBJ1-2	TRBV7-2	.	CASSEGPGPNYGYTF	TGTGCCAGCAGCGAAGGCCCAGGGCCTAACTATGGCTACACCTTC
.	TRBJ2-3	TRBV27	.	CASMGASSTDTQYF	TGTGCCAGCATGGGGGCAAGTAGCACAGATACGCAGTATTTT